These 24 T cell receptor beta chains originate from one sample sequenced in a study of cytomegalovirus exposure and HLA in healthy donors. The study ran its PCR with 60 Vbeta and 13 Jbeta primers. This table comes from immunoSEQ multiplex PCR, and its TCRdb copy is limited to in-frame clones, with some not included. The table includes roughly 150,000 clones, more than 65% detected once. The sequenced sample consisted of PBMCs. The receptors derive from a man aged 25-40 years in good health and CMV-seronegative.

This clone was detected a few times. J is TRBJ1-1 and V is TRBV11-1; D call uncertain. The germline V gene encodes CDR1 SGHAT and CDR2 FQDESV (reference sequence). The germline V and J ends were trimmed by 2 bases and 1 base, with 20 bases remaining between them. The CDR3 totals 18 residues. In nucleotides, the CDR3 is TGTGCCAGCAGCTTAACCGGGTTCGGGGTCCCCCCGAACACTGAAGCTTTCTTT. It specifies CASSLTGFGVPPNTEAFF.

This rearrangement joins TRBV28 to TRBJ1-1; D gene ambiguous. The CDR3 sequence is 16 residues long. Trimming cost V 3 bases and J 0 bases, with 14 bases left between them. Per the germline V gene, CDR1 is MDHEN and CDR2 is SYDVKM. The CDR3 region has the DNA TGTGCCAGCAGTTTGTCCCGGGGAAGCATGAACACTGAAGCTTTCTTT. Amino acid sequence: CASSLSRGSMNTEAFF. The full variable domain, completed using reference TRBV28 and TRBJ1-1, is DVKVTQSSRYLVKRTGEKVFLECVQDMDHENMFWYRQDPGLGLRLIYFSYDVKMKEKGDIPEGYSVSREKKERFSLILESASTNQTSMYLCASSLSRGSMNTEAFFGQGTRLTVV.

The chain is built from TRBV2 and TRBJ1-5, with TRBD1 matching 9 bases. CDR1 and CDR2 from the germline V gene are SNHLY and FYNNEI. The CDR3 has 13 amino acids. Unmatched junction bases numbered 6, after V lost 9 bases and J lost 6 bases. CDR3 nucleotides: TGTGCCAGTGGACAGGGGTGGGCTCAGCCCCAGCATTTT. Translated, it gives CASGQGWAQPQHF. Using reference TRBV2 and TRBJ1-5 for the parts outside the CDR3, the full variable domain is EPEVTQTPSHQVTQMGQEVILRCVPISNHLYFYWYRQILGQKVEFLVSFYNNEISEKSEIFDDQFSVERPDGSNFTLKIRSTKLEDSAMYFCASGQGWAQPQHFGDGTRLSIL.

V is TRBV27 and J is TRBJ2-3; D unresolved. CDR1 and CDR2 from the germline V gene are MNHEY and SMNVEV (reference sequence). Between the trimmed V and J ends, which lost 3 bases and 5 bases, there was a span of 6 bases. The CDR3 loop spans 12 amino acids. CDR3 DNA: TGTGCCAGCAGTTTTAGAGGAGATACGCAGTATTTT. It translates to CASSFRGDTQYF.

CDR3 in amino acids: CASSRTSTDTQYF. The CDR3 coding sequence is TGTGCCAGCTCCAGGACTAGCACAGATACGCAGTATTTT. The chain joins TRBV18 to TRBJ2-3; tentatively, D is TRBD2 (5 bases). V was trimmed by 6 bases and J by 0 bases, leaving 7 bases between them. The CDR3 contains 13 residues. The germline V gene has CDR1 KGHSH and CDR2 LQKENI.

This chain's CDR3 is CASTTHEQGAAFF. CDR3 bases: TGTGCCAGCACCACCCATGAACAGGGGGCCGCTTTCTTT. The chain uses TRBV6-5 and TRBJ1-1; 9 bases line up with TRBD1. CDR3 length: 13 amino acids. V gave up 7 bases and J gave up 11 bases; unmatched junction bases: 11. Germline CDR1 reads MNHEY; CDR2 reads SVGAGI.

CDR3 sequence (DNA): TGTGCCAGCAGCCAAACAGGGCGTGGAGCTTTCTTT. Translation gives CASSQTGRGAFF. The genes are TRBV5-5 and TRBJ1-1, with D perhaps TRBD1 (6 bases). Germline V gene data show CDR1 as SGHKS and CDR2 as YYEKEE (reference sequence). This CDR3 is 12 amino acids long. V lost 4 bases to trimming and J lost 10 bases, with 14 bases between them.

This clone was seen a single time. The V and J genes are TRBV6-1 and TRBJ1-1; D is ambiguous. CDR3 size: 13 residues. CDR1 and CDR2 from the germline V gene are MNHNS and SASEGT. Trimming pared 2 bases from V and 2 bases from J, leaving 6 bases between. CDR3 residues: CASSETRNTEAFF. The CDR3 bases are TGTGCCAGCAGTGAAACCAGAAACACTGAAGCTTTCTTT.

This clone was seen a handful of times. The gene calls are TRBV11-3 and TRBJ1-1; D unresolved. V dropped 1 base and J dropped 0 bases, with 6 bases sitting between them. The CDR3 runs to 14 residues. The germline gives CDR1 SGHNT, CDR2 YENEEA. The CDR3 nucleotides are TGTGCCAGCAGCTTAGGGTCGGTGAACACTGAAGCTTTCTTT. As protein: CASSLGSVNTEAFF.

The chain carries TRBV7-2 and TRBJ2-5; 10 bases line up with TRBD2. The germline gives CDR1 SGHTA, CDR2 FQGNSA. This CDR3 spans 15 amino acids. Trimming cost V 1 base and J 5 bases; bases outside gene matches: 4. CDR3 residues: CASSLGLAGDETQYF. CDR3 nucleotides: TGTGCCAGCAGCTTAGGACTAGCGGGTGACGAGACCCAGTACTTC.

The chain joins TRBV7-3 to TRBJ2-1; 9 nucleotides match TRBD1. The trim removed 4 bases at V and 2 bases at J, leaving 3 bases unmatched. Germline CDR1 and CDR2: SGHTA and FQGTGA. CDR3 length: 15 amino acids. The CDR3 coding sequence is TGTGCCAGCAGCTCCGGACAGGGGACCTACAATGAGCAGTTCTTC. This translates into CASSSGQGTYNEQFF.

V is TRBV7-3 and J is TRBJ1-1, with D tentatively TRBD1 (5 bases). CDR3 length equals 15 residues. V lost 3 bases and J 4 bases, leaving 15 bases between the germline ends. Germline lookup yields CDR1 SGHTA and CDR2 FQGTGA. The chain's CDR3 is CASSFNNDRGTEAFF. The CDR3 bases are TGTGCCAGCAGCTTCAATAACGACAGAGGCACTGAAGCTTTCTTT.

The chain carries TRBV30 and TRBJ2-4, with D possibly TRBD1 on 5 matching bases. Germline loops: CDR1 GTSNPN, CDR2 SVGIG (reference sequence). The V and J ends lost 2 bases and 0 bases respectively, with 20 bases between them. This CDR3 is built from 18 residues. In DNA form, the CDR3 reads TGTGCCTGGAGTACAACCTCAACAGGTGATTTAGCCAAAAACATTCAGTACTTC. Translating gives CAWSTTSTGDLAKNIQYF.

The chain carries TRBV19 and TRBJ1-4; a possible D gene is TRBD1 (5 bases). Germline loops: CDR1 LNHDA, CDR2 SQIVND (reference sequence). The CDR3 covers 12 residues. V was clipped by 5 bases and J by 6 bases, with 7 bases between them. The CDR3 nucleotides read TGTGCCAGTAGTGGGGCAGATGAAAAACTGTTTTTT. Its protein is CASSGADEKLFF.

V is TRBV5-4 and J is TRBJ2-3, with TRBD2 matching 9 bases. V lost 2 bases and J lost 5; bases outside the gene matches: 12. This CDR3 contains 17 residues. The V gene's germline CDR1 is SGHNT and CDR2 YYREEE (reference sequence). The DNA for the CDR3 is TGTGCCAGCAGCTTATCTCGGGGTAGCGGGAGTAGAGATACGCAGTATTTT. Encoded protein: CASSLSRGSGSRDTQYF.

The rearrangement joins TRBV5-1 to TRBJ2-1; 8 positions agree with TRBD1. This CDR3 comprises 15 residues. Germline V gene data show CDR1 as SGHRS and CDR2 as YFSETQ. The ends lost 6 bases at V and 8 bases at J; junction bases unmatched: 13. The CDR3 nucleotides are TGCGCCAGCAAAACGGCGACAGGGGTTTATTATGAGCAGTTCTTC. This encodes CASKTATGVYYEQFF.

This clone appeared a few times. The CDR3 DNA sequence: TGTGCCAGCAGCTTGAGACTCATCTCGACTAATGAAAAACTGTTTTTT. It codes for CASSLRLISTNEKLFF. The chain is built from TRBV5-6 and TRBJ1-4; no definite D call. Trimming left V 1 base short and J 2 bases short, with 12 bases between. The CDR3 sequence is 16 residues long. Germline V gives CDR1 SGHDT, CDR2 YYEEEE.

This clone was observed a few times. The chain combines TRBV28 with TRBJ2-7, with 9 bases fitting TRBD1. The CDR3 is made up of 15 amino acids. From germline, CDR1 is MDHEN and CDR2 SYDVKM. With V trimmed by 2 bases and J by 4 bases, 6 bases remained unmatched. CDR3: CASSLDHRGLYEQYF. The CDR3 DNA sequence: TGTGCCAGCAGTTTAGATCACAGGGGGCTTTACGAGCAGTACTTC. The full variable domain, its missing parts supplied by reference TRBV28 and TRBJ2-7, is DVKVTQSSRYLVKRTGEKVFLECVQDMDHENMFWYRQDPGLGLRLIYFSYDVKMKEKGDIPEGYSVSREKKERFSLILESASTNQTSMYLCASSLDHRGLYEQYFGPGTRLTVT.

The chain has TRBV10-3 and TRBJ1-6; no clear D gene. The CDR3 runs 15 residues. The V end was cut by 6 bases, the J end by 0 bases, with 9 bases between. Germline assignment: CDR1 ENHRY and CDR2 SYGVKD. The chain's CDR3 is CAISPGNSYNSPLHF. CDR3 bases: TGTGCCATCAGCCCGGGGAACTCCTATAATTCACCCCTCCACTTT.

In its sample, this clone was seen once. The chain links TRBV27 to TRBJ1-6; D remains unclear. The germline V gene has CDR1 MNHEY and CDR2 SMNVEV (reference sequence). V was cut by 3 bases and J by 7 bases, with 7 bases left in between. There are 13 residues in the CDR3. In DNA, the CDR3 is TGTGCCAGCAGTTTTACAGCAAATTCACCCCTCCACTTT. Its protein is CASSFTANSPLHF.

The chain combines TRBV7-9 with TRBJ2-2; 7 bases line up with TRBD1. Germline values: CDR1 SEHNR, CDR2 FQNEAQ (reference sequence). The CDR3 totals 14 residues. Unmatched junction bases numbered 3, after V lost 6 bases and J lost 2 bases. CDR3 protein: CASRWDSNTGELFF. The CDR3 nucleotides are TGTGCCAGCAGATGGGACAGCAACACCGGGGAGCTGTTTTTT. Complete variable domain (other parts from reference TRBV7-9 and TRBJ2-2): DTGVSQNPRHKITKRGQNVTFRCDPISEHNRLYWYRQTLGQGPEFLTYFQNEAQLEKSRLLSDRFSAERPKGSFSTLEIQRTEQGDSAMYLCASRWDSNTGELFFGEGSRLTVL.

The chain couples TRBV19 to TRBJ1-2; tentatively, D is TRBD1 (5 bases). V lost 1 base and J 3 bases, leaving 12 bases between the germline ends. Germline values: CDR1 LNHDA, CDR2 SQIVND (reference sequence). The CDR3 contains 15 residues. CDR3 nucleotides: TGTGCCAGTAGTATAGTTGGAGGGGAATACTATGGCTACACCTTC. It encodes CASSIVGGEYYGYTF. Filled out from reference TRBV19 and TRBJ1-2, the complete variable domain reads DGGITQSPKYLFRKEGQNVTLSCEQNLNHDAMYWYRQDPGQGLRLIYYSQIVNDFQKGDIAEGYSVSREKKESFPLTVTSAQKNPTAFYLCASSIVGGEYYGYTFGSGTRLTVV.

The CDR3 nucleotides read TGTGCCTGGGGACTAGCGACCTACGAGCAGTACTTC. It yields the protein CAWGLATYEQYF. The V call is TRBV30, the J call TRBJ2-7; 9 nucleotides agree with TRBD2. Trimming at V came to 5 bases and at J to 2 bases, leaving 1 base not matched to a gene. Germline loops: CDR1 GTSNPN, CDR2 SVGIG (reference sequence). This CDR3 region has 12 residues. Together with reference TRBV30 and TRBJ2-7, the CDR3 gives the full variable domain: SQTIHQWPATLVQPVGSPLSLECTVEGTSNPNLYWYRQAAGRGLQLLFYSVGIGQISSEVPQNLSASRPQDRQFILSSKKLLLSDSGFYLCAWGLATYEQYFGPGTRLTVT.

This chain connects TRBV5-1 to TRBJ2-1; D is possibly TRBD2 (5 bases). Germline CDR1 SGHRS, CDR2 YFSETQ. Trimming took 2 bases from V and 5 from J, leaving 8 bases between them. This CDR3 spans 13 amino acids. CDR3 nucleotides: TGCGCCAGCAGCTTACGACTAAACAATGAGCAGTTCTTC. Its protein product is CASSLRLNNEQFF.